Listed here are 7 T cell receptor beta chains from one sample, sequenced in a study of immune evolution from preneoplasia to lung adenocarcinoma. Using immunoSEQ multiplex PCR, the repertoire was profiled, and TCRdb retains in-frame clones only, with some absent. In the table there are 7,000 to 10,000 clones, about 76% of which are singletons. Sequencing was performed on FFPE invasive lung adenocarcinoma tissue. These receptors all come from a person aged 50-59 years with lung adenocarcinoma.

The V and J genes are TRBV7-3 and TRBJ2-1; 14 bases fit TRBD2. The V segment lost 5 bases and the J segment 8 bases; nucleotides outside the gene matches: 5. This CDR3 spans 15 amino acids. Germline CDR1 reads SGHTA; CDR2 reads FQGTGA. The CDR3 loop is CASSLGLAGADEQFF. Here the CDR3 DNA reads TGTGCCAGCAGCCTGGGACTAGCGGGGGCCGATGAGCAGTTCTTC.

Worth noting for this clone: At one end the junction does not follow the germline gene, possibly because of a read error. This sequence joins TRBV7-7 and TRBJ1-6, with D uncertain. Germline assignment: CDR1 SSHAT and CDR2 FNYEAQ (reference sequence). This CDR3 contains 13 residues. The CDR3 nucleotides read TGTGCTAGCAGCTTAACAAGAAATTCACCCCTCCACTTT. Amino acid sequence: CASSLTRNSPLHF.

This clone appeared a single time. The chain recombines TRBV7-2 with TRBJ2-7; D is perhaps TRBD2 (5 bases). V was trimmed by 8 bases and J by 0 bases, leaving 17 bases between them. Germline V gives CDR1 SGHTA, CDR2 FQGNSA. CDR3 length: 15 residues. The CDR3: CASSRGSESSYEQYF. CDR3 bases: TGTGCCAGCTCCCGGGGTAGCGAGTCCTCCTACGAGCAGTACTTC. The entire variable domain, with the rest obtained from reference TRBV7-2 and TRBJ2-7, is as follows: GAGVSQSPSNKVTEKGKDVELRCDPISGHTALYWYRQSLGQGLEFLIYFQGNSAPDKSGLPSDRFSAERTGGSVSTLTIQRTQQEDSAVYLCASSRGSESSYEQYFGPGTRLTVT.

This clone was detected once. The rearrangement links TRBV18 to TRBJ2-5, with 8 bases lining up with TRBD2. Per the germline V gene, CDR1 is KGHSH and CDR2 is LQKENI. The CDR3 is 15 residues long. V shed 1 base, J shed 2 bases, and the junction held 3 bases outside the gene matches. CDR3 protein: CASSPRAGGQETQYF. The CDR3 nucleotides are TGTGCCAGCTCACCACGGGCGGGGGGTCAAGAGACCCAGTACTTC.

CDR3 in DNA: TGTGCCAGCAGCCTCCTCAGCCACTACGAGCAGTACTTC. Translating gives CASSLLSHYEQYF. The J gene is TRBJ2-7, the V gene TRBV5-4; no reliable D call. This CDR3 comprises 13 residues. Per germline, CDR1 SGHNT and CDR2 YYREEE (reference sequence). The V end lost 4 bases, the J end lost 3 bases, and 11 bases lay between the germline ends.

This clone is judged medium-sized (0.01 to 0.1%). The rearrangement joins TRBV5-4 to TRBJ1-6; perhaps TRBD1 as D (5 bases). Germline V gene lookup returns CDR1 SGHNT and CDR2 YYREEE (reference sequence). V was shortened by 5 bases and J by 10 bases, with 19 bases between the two germline ends. The CDR3 extends over 15 amino acids. The CDR3 nucleotides are TGTGCCAGCAGTTTCCAGGGAATTGGCGAATCACCCCTCCACTTT. It is translated as CASSFQGIGESPLHF. The full variable domain, rest sourced from reference TRBV5-4 and TRBJ1-6, is ETGVTQSPTHLIKTRGQQVTLRCSSQSGHNTVSWYQQALGQGPQFIFQYYREEENGRGNFPPRFSGLQFPNYSSELNVNALELDDSALYLCASSFQGIGESPLHFGNGTRLTVT.

This clone showed up just a few times. J is TRBJ1-1 and V is TRBV28; D is ambiguous. V gave up 3 bases and J gave up 4 bases, with 9 bases separating them. Germline lookup yields CDR1 MDHEN and CDR2 SYDVKM. The CDR3 totals 13 residues. The CDR3 DNA sequence: TGTGCCAGCAGTTTTTTCCGAGGCACTGAAGCTTTCTTT. Translating it yields CASSFFRGTEAFF.